The clone carrying this T cell receptor beta chain was seen once. The CDR3 has 13 residues. V shed 7 bases and J shed 2 bases, with 10 bases lying between them. Per the germline V gene, CDR1 is SGHTA and CDR2 is FQGTGA. This specimen comes from a study of blood T cell repertoires in COVID-19. TCRdb's table, derived via immunoSEQ multiplex PCR, lists solely in-frame clones and lacks some. The repertoire has fewer than 300,000 clones, 80% to 90% of them found once; the top ten carry about 9.3%. The chain is built from TRBV7-3 and TRBJ2-3; D gene unclear. Sequencing used PBMCs or T cells enriched from blood (not recorded which). This TCR was sampled from a man in his forties or fifties who had recovered from COVID-19. In DNA, the CDR3 is TGTGCCAGCAAGAGAGACTCCACAGATACGCAGTATTTT. This sequence encodes CASKRDSTDTQYF.